This entry describes one T cell receptor (beta chain). The sample originates from a study of blood T cell repertoires in COVID-19. J lost 3 bases, V lost 1 base, and 11 bases had no gene match. This CDR3 has 18 residues. Germline V gene data show CDR1 as SGHTA and CDR2 as FQGNSA. The repertoire was sequenced with immunoSEQ multiplex PCR; TCRdb's copy has only in-frame clones and lacks some. The data contain roughly 100,000 clones, almost 85% of them singletons. The chain carries TRBV7-2 and TRBJ2-1; 8 bases map to TRBD1. This TCR derives from a man in his 70s with acute or convalescent COVID-19. Sequenced material: peripheral blood. The CDR3 sequence: CASSLGRQGSLVYNEQFF. The CDR3 DNA follows: TGTGCCAGCAGCTTAGGACGACAGGGGTCCCTAGTCTACAATGAGCAGTTCTTC.